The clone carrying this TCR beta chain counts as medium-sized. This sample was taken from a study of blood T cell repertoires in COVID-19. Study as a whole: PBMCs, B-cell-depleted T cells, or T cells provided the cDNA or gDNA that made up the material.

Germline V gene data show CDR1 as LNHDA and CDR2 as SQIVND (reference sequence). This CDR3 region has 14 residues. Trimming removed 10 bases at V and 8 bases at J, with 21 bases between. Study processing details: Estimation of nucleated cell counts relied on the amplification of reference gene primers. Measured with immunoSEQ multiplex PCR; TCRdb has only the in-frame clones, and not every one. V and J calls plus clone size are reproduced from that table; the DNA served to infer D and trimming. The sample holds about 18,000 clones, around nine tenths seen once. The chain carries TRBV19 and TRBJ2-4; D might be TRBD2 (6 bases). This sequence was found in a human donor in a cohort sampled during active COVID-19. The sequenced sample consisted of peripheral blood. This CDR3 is CATSIASDGYIQYF. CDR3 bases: TGTGCCACCAGTATTGCTAGCGATGGTTACATTCAGTACTTC.